This TCR beta chain was retrieved from a study of shared clonotypes between healthy human individuals. Study-wide points: Generation probability values for non-shared clonotypes were lower than those for clonotypes shared by all four donors.

CD45RO negativity and positive selection for CCR7 defined naive CD8 cells, a population that excluded terminally differentiated effector memory CD45RA+ cells. Adult Caucasians living in Nashville, Tennessee made up all of the donors. The germline V and J ends were trimmed by 1 base and 0 bases, with 10 bases remaining between them. The CDR3 extends over 15 amino acids. The V gene's germline CDR1 is LGHNA and CDR2 YSLEER. Authors' processing steps: Filtering was not the same, since immunoSEQ gave junction-only sequences without quality scores. TCRdb keeps only in-frame clones here, not all; method: immunoSEQ multiplex PCR. Clone size and the V and J calls come from that table; the DNA yielded D and trimming. Altogether about 2,100,000 clones are present, around 93% being singletons, with the ten largest covering under 2%. A word on this clone: The antigen is unknown.

This receptor was identified in a man younger than 35 in good health. Some clones in this sample may be carry-over from other donors' samples. The chain couples TRBV4-3 to TRBJ2-7; D uncertain. The sample was naive CD8+ T cells from PBMCs. The CDR3 DNA reads TGCGCCAGCAGCCAAGGGTACCAACTCTCCTACGAGCAGTACTTC. Its translation: CASSQGYQLSYEQYF.